This T cell receptor (beta chain) was recorded in a study of response to subunit inactivated influenza vaccine. Study-wide results and limits: Authors proposed each seasonal influenza vaccination draws in few new T cells.

Trimming left V 2 bases short and J 2 bases short, with 10 bases between. Looked up from germline, CDR1 is GTSNPN and CDR2 is SVGIG (reference sequence). The CDR3 length is 13 residues. MiXCR, applied by TCRdb to the RT-PCR reads, yields one record per CDR3 protein. This sample has approximately 490,000 distinct CDR3 sequences, with approximately 6.9% found just once. The table lists this clonotype with a few counts. Antigen unknown. The rearrangement links TRBV30 to TRBJ2-7; D possibly corresponds to TRBD1 (5 bases). The TCR comes from a man between 45 and 75 years old who received an inactivated influenza vaccine. The starting material was PBMCs from blood, obtained 23 to 25 months after vaccination. CDR3 nucleotide sequence: TGTGCCTGGAGTAGTTGGGGCGCCTACGAGCAGTACTTC. Its protein product is CAWSSWGAYEQYF.